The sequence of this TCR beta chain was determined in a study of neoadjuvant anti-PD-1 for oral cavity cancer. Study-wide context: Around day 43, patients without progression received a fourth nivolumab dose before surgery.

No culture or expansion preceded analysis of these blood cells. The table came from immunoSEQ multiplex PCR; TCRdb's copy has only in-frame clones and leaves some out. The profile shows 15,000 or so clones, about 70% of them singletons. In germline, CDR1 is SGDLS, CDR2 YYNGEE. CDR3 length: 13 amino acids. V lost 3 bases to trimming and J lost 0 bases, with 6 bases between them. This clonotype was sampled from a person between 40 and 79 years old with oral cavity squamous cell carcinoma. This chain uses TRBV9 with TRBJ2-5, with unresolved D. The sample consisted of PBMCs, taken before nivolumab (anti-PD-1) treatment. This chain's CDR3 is CASSAHHQETQYF. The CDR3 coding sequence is TGTGCCAGCAGCGCCCACCACCAAGAGACCCAGTACTTC.